Presented here are 27 T cell receptor beta chains from one specimen sequenced in a study of T cells in Graves' hyperthyroidism and ophthalmopathy. Amplified TCR beta CDR3 regions came from RNA transcripts. The HTBI set primed first-round TCR CDR3 RT-PCR. Via MiXCR, TCRdb re-called the multiplex PCR reads, giving one row per CDR3 protein. This sample yields 600,000 to 700,000 distinct CDR3 sequences, of which 40% to 55% are seen a single time; roughly 6.5% belongs to the top ten. The material sequenced was peripheral blood or thyroid tissue (not recorded which). The receptors originated from an adult man with Graves' disease, either hyperthyroidism or ophthalmopathy (not recorded which).

The rearrangement links TRBV15 to TRBJ1-6, with 7 bases fitting TRBD1. This CDR3 spans 15 amino acids. The V and J ends lost 5 bases and 5 bases, in that order; junction bases with no gene match: 6. Per the germline V gene, CDR1 is LNHNV and CDR2 is YYDKDF (reference sequence). The CDR3 sequence: CATSHRDRNNSPLHF. The DNA for the CDR3 is TGTGCCACCAGCCACCGGGACAGAAATAATTCACCCCTCCACTTT.

In its sample, this clonotype was seen a few times. This chain connects TRBV7-2 to TRBJ1-6, with 9 bases that match TRBD1. V dropped 4 bases and J dropped 9; count of bases not matched to a gene: 13. CDR1 is SGHTA, CDR2 FQGNSA, per germline. This CDR3 region has 17 residues. This CDR3 is CASSSPEETGGGSPLHF. CDR3 coding DNA: TGTGCCAGCAGCTCGCCCGAAGAGACAGGGGGAGGTTCACCCCTCCACTTT.

Only a few counts were recorded for this clonotype. V usage is TRBV9 and J usage is TRBJ2-7; 9 bases align to TRBD2. This CDR3 is 16 amino acids long. From germline, CDR1 is SGDLS and CDR2 YYNGEE. V gave up 6 bases and J gave up 3 bases; unmatched junction bases: 13. The CDR3 region has the DNA TGTGCCAGCACCTCCCAGGCGGGGGGGCGAATCTACGAGCAGTACTTC. Protein sequence: CASTSQAGGRIYEQYF.

The V and J genes are TRBV2 and TRBJ2-7; D might be TRBD2 (6 bases). Germline V lookup: CDR1 SNHLY, CDR2 FYNNEI. V was pared by 7 bases and J by 7 bases, with 20 bases between. The CDR3 extends over 14 amino acids. The CDR3 protein is CASIRGSSSLEQYF. CDR3 DNA sequence: TGTGCCAGCATTCGGGGGTCTAGCTCCTTGGAGCAGTACTTC.

This clonotype was counted many times. This chain joins TRBV7-8 and TRBJ1-2; no definite D call. There are 9 residues in the CDR3. V was clipped by 4 bases and J by 6 bases, with 0 bases between them. The germline CDR1 and CDR2 sequences are SGHVS and FQNEAQ. The CDR3, as DNA: TGTGCCAGCAGCTATGGCTACACCTTC. Its protein product is CASSYGYTF.

This chain uses TRBV5-1 with TRBJ2-5, with a possible D match to TRBD1 (5 bases). The CDR3 length is 13 residues. The V gene lost 8 bases and the J gene lost 1 base, with 12 bases spanning the gap. CDR1 is SGHRS, CDR2 YFSETQ, per germline. CDR3 residues: CASYDSRQETQYF. CDR3 in DNA: TGCGCCAGTTACGACAGCCGCCAAGAGACCCAGTACTTC.

The genes are TRBV5-1 and TRBJ1-4; a possible D gene is TRBD1 (6 bases). Per germline, CDR1 SGHRS and CDR2 YFSETQ. With 3 bases removed from V and 6 bases from J, the gap between germline ends came to 12 bases. The CDR3 runs to 14 residues. CDR3 amino acids: CASSSGVGDEKLFF. CDR3 nucleotides: TGCGCCAGCAGCTCAGGGGTCGGTGATGAAAAACTGTTTTTT.

This clonotype was seen more than once but under ten times. The V gene is TRBV7-4, the J gene TRBJ2-5; 10 bases match TRBD1. Germline trimming cut 3 bases from V and 5 bases from J; bases unmatched to any gene: 6. Germline values: CDR1 SGHVT, CDR2 SQSDAQ. CDR3 size: 15 residues. The CDR3 sequence: CASSLPGQGSETQYF. CDR3 coding DNA: TGTGCCAGCAGCTTGCCGGGACAGGGGAGCGAGACCCAGTACTTC. Based on the CDR3 plus reference TRBV7-4 and TRBJ2-5, the full variable domain is GAGVSQSPRYKVAKRGRDVALRCDSISGHVTLYWYRQTLGQGSEVLTYSQSDAQRDKSGRPSGRFSAERPERSVSTLKIQRTEQGDSAVYLCASSLPGQGSETQYFGPGTRLLVL.

The chain is built from TRBV6-6 and TRBJ2-7; D unresolved. This CDR3 contains 13 residues. The germline V gene has CDR1 MNHNY and CDR2 SVGAGI (reference sequence). Deletions cut 0 bases from V and 0 bases from J, with 3 bases between. The DNA for the CDR3 is TGTGCCAGCAGTTACTCTAACTCCTACGAGCAGTACTTC. Translating it yields CASSYSNSYEQYF.

J is TRBJ2-6 and V is TRBV15, with D unclear. Per the germline V gene, CDR1 is LNHNV and CDR2 is YYDKDF (reference sequence). V was pared by 4 bases and J by 16 bases, with 5 bases between. The CDR3 spans 9 residues. CDR3 nucleotide sequence: TGTGCCACCAGCAACGGACTGACTTTC. Translated, it gives CATSNGLTF.

This clonotype was counted a few times. The chain is built from TRBV19 and TRBJ2-2; no firm D call. V was trimmed by 7 bases and J by 4 bases, leaving 13 bases between them. Germline V gene data show CDR1 as LNHDA and CDR2 as SQIVND (reference sequence). The CDR3 runs to 14 residues. CDR3 amino acids: CASMVSTGTGELFF. For the CDR3, the DNA is TGTGCCAGTATGGTGTCCACGGGCACCGGGGAGCTGTTTTTT.

This chain links TRBV25-1 with TRBJ1-6; TRBD1 agrees at 10 bases. CDR3 length equals 14 residues. J was trimmed by 7 bases and V by 11 bases; bases with no gene match: 8. Germline lookup yields CDR1 MGHDK and CDR2 SYGVNS. CDR3 coding DNA: TGTGCCTGGTGCGGGGGACAGGGGAATTCACCCCTCCACTTT. Translation gives CAWCGGQGNSPLHF.

In its sample, this clonotype was seen once. The V and J genes are TRBV29-1 and TRBJ1-6, with 9 bases fitting TRBD1. Germline values: CDR1 SQVTM, CDR2 ANQGSEA. The CDR3 loop spans 13 amino acids. The V and J ends lost 8 bases and 9 bases, in that order; junction bases with no gene match: 8. This chain's CDR3 is CSPDRGMSSPLHF. Here the CDR3 DNA reads TGCAGCCCGGACAGGGGTATGAGTTCACCCCTCCACTTT.

This clonotype was observed at least ten times. CDR3 region: CASSKGNQPQHF. Written as DNA, the CDR3 is TGTGCCAGTAGCAAGGGTAATCAGCCCCAGCATTTT. The genes are TRBV19 and TRBJ1-5, with no clear D. CDR3 length: 12 residues. From germline, CDR1 is LNHDA and CDR2 SQIVND (reference sequence). Trimming cost V 6 bases and J 4 bases, with 7 bases left between them.

Remarks on this clonotype: The junction shows a germline mismatch at one end, possibly a read error. The CDR3 region is CAISYVHRTEAFF. CDR3 nucleotides: TGTGCCATCAGTTACGTACATCGGACTGAAGCTTTCTTT. The genes are TRBV6-5 and TRBJ1-1; no definite D call. The CDR3 is made up of 13 amino acids. CDR1 is MNHEY, CDR2 SVGAGI, per germline.

In its sample, this clonotype was seen many times. The chain carries TRBV5-1 and TRBJ1-5; the match to TRBD1 covers 7 bases. V gave up 4 bases and J gave up 3 bases; unmatched junction bases: 7. The CDR3 is made up of 15 amino acids. CDR1 and CDR2 from the germline V gene are SGHRS and YFSETQ. CDR3 nucleotides: TGCGCCAGCAGCCCCGATGGACAGGTCAATCAGCCCCAGCATTTT. Translated, it gives CASSPDGQVNQPQHF.

This clonotype has more than one count but fewer than ten. The junction and the germline gene differ at one end; a read error may be behind it. J is TRBJ1-6 and V is TRBV30; 7 nucleotides agree with TRBD1. This CDR3 is 12 amino acids long. Per germline, CDR1 GTSNPN and CDR2 SVGIG (reference sequence). The CDR3 bases are TGTGCATGGACAGGCCTGGGTTCACCCCTCCACTTT. Translating it yields CAWTGLGSPLHF.

This clonotype has more than one count but fewer than ten. This chain joins TRBV19 and TRBJ1-4; weak D call: TRBD1 (6 bases). CDR3 length equals 15 residues. V was shortened by 4 bases and J by 4 bases, with 13 bases between the two germline ends. Germline assignment: CDR1 LNHDA and CDR2 SQIVND (reference sequence). For the CDR3, the DNA is TGTGCCAGTAGTACATACAGGGCTATTAATGAAAAACTGTTTTTT. Translating gives CASSTYRAINEKLFF.

This clonotype was found a few times. The chain combines TRBV14 with TRBJ1-1; no clear D gene. The germline V gene encodes CDR1 SGHDN and CDR2 FVKESK. V was clipped by 1 base and J by 0 bases, with 9 bases between them. The CDR3 runs 15 residues. CDR3 bases: TGTGCCAGCAGCCAAGCGCGGCAGTTGAACACTGAAGCTTTCTTT. Encoded protein: CASSQARQLNTEAFF.

V and J are TRBV9 and TRBJ1-4; 10 bases match TRBD1. Germline V CDR1 and CDR2: SGDLS, YYNGEE. The V gene end was trimmed by 2 bases and the J gene end by 3 bases; junction bases not matched to a gene: 4. The CDR3 loop spans 16 amino acids. This CDR3 is CASSVGQGTANEKLFF. The DNA of the CDR3 is TGTGCCAGCAGCGTGGGACAGGGGACAGCTAATGAAAAACTGTTTTTT.

This sequence joins TRBV7-9 and TRBJ2-7; D is undetermined. Germline V CDR1 and CDR2: SEHNR, FQNEAQ (reference sequence). Trimming shortened V by 11 bases and J by 6 bases, and 14 bases separated the two germline ends. The CDR3 sequence is 11 residues long. In DNA, the CDR3 is TGTGCCTATTTTACTTCGGGCGAGCAGTACTTC. It translates to CAYFTSGEQYF. Drawing the rest from reference TRBV7-9 and TRBJ2-7, the complete variable domain is DTGVSQNPRHKITKRGQNVTFRCDPISEHNRLYWYRQTLGQGPEFLTYFQNEAQLEKSRLLSDRFSAERPKGSFSTLEIQRTEQGDSAMYLCAYFTSGEQYFGPGTRLTVT.

This clonotype was counted between two and nine times. The chain is built from TRBV2 and TRBJ2-6; 7 bases match TRBD1. Per germline, CDR1 SNHLY and CDR2 FYNNEI. The CDR3 covers 19 residues. The V and J ends lost 5 bases and 4 bases, in that order; junction bases with no gene match: 17. DNA of the CDR3: TGTGCCAGCAGTCTCTACAGGGGTACCCCTTCTCTGGGGGCCAACGTCCTGACTTTC. As protein: CASSLYRGTPSLGANVLTF.

CDR3 coding DNA: TGCGCCAGCAGCTTGGAGCCTGATAATCAGCCCCAGCATTTT. Translation gives CASSLEPDNQPQHF. The chain joins TRBV5-1 to TRBJ1-5, with unresolved D. V was clipped by 0 bases and J by 4 bases, with 8 bases between them. This CDR3 has 14 residues. CDR1 and CDR2 from the germline V gene are SGHRS and YFSETQ.

This clonotype has a count of ten or more. The V gene is TRBV7-8, the J gene TRBJ2-7, with D perhaps TRBD1 (5 bases). Trimming removed 1 base from V and 2 bases from J, with 12 bases in between. There are 15 residues in the CDR3. Germline CDR1 reads SGHVS; CDR2 reads FQNEAQ. This chain's CDR3 is CASSLERGGTYEQYF. CDR3 sequence (DNA): TGTGCCAGCAGCTTAGAAAGGGGTGGTACCTACGAGCAGTACTTC. The full variable domain, with the rest looked up from reference TRBV7-8 and TRBJ2-7, is GAGVSQSPRYKVAKRGQDVALRCDPISGHVSLFWYQQALGQGPEFLTYFQNEAQLDKSGLPSDRFFAERPEGSVSTLKIQRTQQEDSAVYLCASSLERGGTYEQYFGPGTRLTVT.

V gene TRBV20-1 combines with J gene TRBJ1-4, with 8 bases lining up with TRBD1. The CDR3 loop spans 13 amino acids. Germline V gene data show CDR1 as DFQATT and CDR2 as SNEGSKA (reference sequence). Trimming took 6 bases from V and 7 from J; bases not matched to a gene: 7. The chain's CDR3 is CSARGPNVEKLFF. In nucleotides, the CDR3 is TGCAGTGCCAGGGGGCCGAATGTTGAAAAACTGTTTTTT.

This clonotype was seen a few times. The chain uses TRBV19 and TRBJ1-5, with D tentatively TRBD1 (6 bases). Between the trimmed V and J ends, which lost 6 bases and 5 bases, there was a span of 14 bases. This CDR3 is built from 14 residues. Germline V gene data show CDR1 as LNHDA and CDR2 as SQIVND (reference sequence). CDR3 region: CASRGGTTYQPQHF. DNA of the CDR3: TGTGCCAGTAGAGGCGGGACAACCTATCAGCCCCAGCATTTT. Filled out from reference TRBV19 and TRBJ1-5, the complete variable domain reads DGGITQSPKYLFRKEGQNVTLSCEQNLNHDAMYWYRQDPGQGLRLIYYSQIVNDFQKGDIAEGYSVSREKKESFPLTVTSAQKNPTAFYLCASRGGTTYQPQHFGDGTRLSIL.

This clonotype has just a few counts. This sequence joins TRBV5-5 and TRBJ2-2; the D gene is possibly TRBD1 (6 bases). The CDR3 covers 16 residues. V was cut by 4 bases and J by 6 bases, with 19 bases left in between. Germline-derived CDR1 and CDR2 are SGHKS and YYEKEE (reference sequence). This CDR3 reads CASSVNRVWASGELFF. CDR3 nucleotide sequence: TGTGCCAGCAGCGTTAACAGGGTATGGGCGTCCGGGGAGCTGTTTTTT.